One T cell receptor beta chain is described in this entry. The antigen is not known. The sample originates from a study of T-cell memory formation after mild COVID-19. Regarding the study as a whole: The main location of contracting CD4+ clones was CM and EM, and that of contracting CD8+ clones was EMRA.

Using its own MiXCR run on the 5' RACE reads, TCRdb lists one record per CDR3 protein. Here the sample spans 400,000 to 500,000 distinct CDR3 sequences, roughly 18% being singletons. CDR1 and CDR2 from the germline V gene are MNHNS and SASEGT. The CDR3 is 14 residues long. V was trimmed by 2 bases and J by 6 bases, leaving 13 bases between them. This receptor was identified in a man aged 18 to 30 who had mild COVID-19 (a few samples of this study predate the infection). Cell type and time point are not known. V gene TRBV6-1 combines with J gene TRBJ1-2, with D uncertain. The sample comprised PBMCs or a T cell subset sorted from them (not recorded which). For the CDR3, the DNA is TGTGCCAGCAGTGAACCATCGGCGTTCAATGGCTACACCTTC. Translation gives CASSEPSAFNGYTF.